Included here is one T cell receptor (beta chain) sequence, with context. In germline, CDR1 is SGDLS, CDR2 YYNGEE. The CDR3 covers 14 residues. The sample is drawn from a study of blood T cells in healthy people across ages. Using a J-beta primer mix together with a sample-barcoded 5' primer, a second PCR was run for about 7 to 12 cycles. Each CDR3 protein is one row after TCRdb ran MiXCR on the 5' RACE reads. The sample includes 800,000 to 900,000 distinct CDR3 sequences, around two thirds of them seen just once. The specimen was blood. The chain has TRBV9 and TRBJ2-4; no clear D. The end of the DNA is better explained by TRBJ2-7, so the J call may be wrong. This TCR came from a young man in good health. CDR3 in amino acids: CASSVGWQTYEQYF. The CDR3 coding sequence is TGTGCCAGCAGCGTAGGTTGGCAGACCTACGAGCAGTACTTC.